This TCR beta chain was sequenced during a study of blood T cell repertoires in COVID-19 (TCRdb year 2020). Background for the entire study: Samples covering the acute and convalescent phases of COVID-19 were provided by collaborators in the United States, Italy and Spain. Samples came from the ongoing ImmuneRACE study (first 160 participants) plus 1,254 subjects from 6 global collaborators. Sample metadata almost always included a de-identified subject ID, COVID-19 status, age in years and sex. The prospective study material was composed of cDNA or gDNA derived from T cells, B-cell-depleted T cells, or PBMCs. The repertoires were made available in a free public database intended to serve as a resource for research on the immune response to SARS-CoV-2. The dataset comprised deeply sampled blood TCRbeta repertoires from subjects exposed to, actively infected with, or recovered from COVID-19. Where HLA class I and class II types were available, the types were taken from metadata supplied by the sample provider, not from assay-based typing. Broad study findings and their caveats: How much clinical and demographic metadata was included differed by source and by participant, and the metadata was provided uncurated.

TCRbeta CDR3 regions were amplified from genomic DNA using the immunoSEQ Assay, a bias-controlled multiplex PCR. In the source study's methods: Nucleated cell counts per sample were estimated from amplification of reference gene primers within the assay. To quantify the absolute abundance of each unique TCRbeta CDR3 rearrangement, sequence reads were collapsed and filtered. For each sample, productive Simpson clonality was calculated as the square root of Simpson's diversity index over productive rearrangements. Sourced from immuneACCESS, this table was stored by TCRdb with only in-frame sequences that have V and J called. A share of the clones is absent; for the studies checked, an unresolved V gene accounts for under half, and the remainder has no known explanation. V and J calls and clone size follow that table, whereas D and trimming were derived from the DNA. Here the sample has hundreds of thousands of clones; more than 70% occur a single time. Approximately 7.8% of the sample comes from the top ten.

The germline V gene provides CDR1 MNHNS and CDR2 SASEGT. V and J are trimmed by 4 bases and 4 bases, and the gene matches miss 8 bases of the junction. The CDR3 spans 15 residues, from the cysteine through the phenylalanine. Left in the record is the CDR3 DNA by itself, 45 bases read in frame from the first base. Notes on this clone: What this receptor recognizes is not known. No base quality values were provided; no much bigger clone lies one nucleotide off.

Another Seattle source contributed samples from volunteer blood donors who had recovered from COVID-19. Each collaborating institution followed its own protocols to collect whole blood in K2EDTA tubes. For TCRbeta analysis, collaborators shipped samples as frozen whole blood, isolated PBMCs, or DNA extracted from either of those sample types. This receptor was identified in a woman in her forties or fifties who had recovered from COVID-19. Source material: peripheral blood. This sequence uses TRBV6-1 and TRBJ2-7; TRBD1 agrees with 9 junctional bases. The DNA sequence follows: TGTGCCAGCAGTGCAGCGGACAGGGGACCGTACGAGCAGTACTTC. The resulting protein is CASSAADRGPYEQYF.